This TCR beta chain appears in the sequencing data of a study of T cell repertoires in cytomegalovirus infection. Study outcomes and limitations: Adding up the frequency of public TCR beta families identified people who carried CMV plus the relevant HLA.

The CDR3 totals 16 residues. Germline values: CDR1 MNHEY, CDR2 SVGAGI. J gave up 4 bases and V 5 bases, and 13 bases lay outside the gene matches. This clonotype was counted between two and nine times. Antigen unknown. TCRdb reprocessed the reads with MiXCR, giving one entry per CDR3 protein. The table records approximately 990,000 distinct CDR3 sequences, around 29% of them present only once. The TCR sequence derives from a human donor in good health (CMV status not recorded). Some clones in this sample may be carry-over from other donors' samples. The chain employs TRBV6-5 and TRBJ1-1; TRBD1 aligns across 7 bases. The specimen comprised cultured CD8+ T cells from PBMCs, sampled from culture after CMV antigen stimulation. The CDR3 DNA reads as TGTGCCAGCAGTCCCTCAGGGGGTCCCGAGGCCACTGAAGCTTTCTTT. Its protein product is CASSPSGGPEATEAFF.